This T cell receptor beta chain originates from a study of a mutant IDH1 vaccine in newly diagnosed glioma. Overall study: Following radiotherapy alone, or alongside temozolomide cycles, vaccination was started after an interval of 4-6 weeks.

Time point here: week 47, end of study. Topical imiquimod accompanied each vaccine dose, which consisted of 300 ug of mutant IDH1 20-mer peptide. Administration of eight vaccinations to patients took place in weeks 1, 3, 5, 7, 11, 15, 19, 23. V lost 5 bases and J lost 3, with 8 bases in between. The germline CDR1 and CDR2 sequences are MGHDK and SYGVNS. CDR3 length: 12 amino acids. Overall study results and limits: Vaccine-induced immune responses were detected in about 93% of patients.

This table comes from immunoSEQ multiplex PCR, and its TCRdb copy is limited to in-frame clones, with some not included. The profile shows around 54,000 clones, around 83% of them singletons. This clone was recorded a few times. As yet, its antigen is unknown. The rearrangement uses TRBV25-1 and TRBJ2-7; no reliable D call. The TCR comes from a woman in her 50s with glioma. The material sequenced was PBMCs, taken from a glioma patient whose treatment included an IDH1 peptide vaccine. CDR3 in amino acids: CASSLTIYEQYF. Here the CDR3 DNA reads TGTGCCAGCAGTCTTACCATCTACGAGCAGTACTTC.